The clone carrying this T cell receptor beta chain was found a few times. The antigen is not known. The CDR3 totals 15 residues. The germline V and J ends were trimmed by 1 base and 2 bases, with 7 bases remaining between them. The V gene's germline CDR1 is KGHDR and CDR2 SFDVKD. This sample was taken from a study of T cell responses to AZD1222 COVID-19 vaccine. Overall study results and limits: Possibly, clonal diversity was underestimated; donors were largely white British and included more females. Spike regions recognized by vaccine-associated CD4 TCRs spanned the protein, led by 160-218 and 743-854.

Repertoires were generated with immunoSEQ multiplex PCR, while TCRdb's copy carries only in-frame clones and drops some. This table has 140,000 to 150,000 clones, about 93% appearing once. The sample consisted of peripheral blood, taken on day 0 of AZD1222 vaccination. The chain links TRBV24-1 to TRBJ2-2; no clear D. This TCR came from an adult in good health. The CDR3: CATSDLGQNTGELFF. The CDR3 DNA reads TGTGCCACCAGTGATTTAGGGCAAAACACCGGGGAGCTGTTTTTT.